The T cell receptor beta chain under discussion was sequenced for a study of Graves' ophthalmopathy and Graves' hyperthyroidism. Broader study findings: Ophthalmopathy could be told apart from stable hyperthyroidism by a 13-signature model (87.88% sensitivity, 70% to 84% specificity). Blood samples also showed most expanded thyroid clonotypes exceeding 0.001 frequency.

From germline, CDR1 is MGHDK and CDR2 SYGVNS. V lost 4 bases, J lost 3 bases, and 12 bases lay in between. The CDR3 contains 14 residues. Transcripts of RNA were the source for amplifying TCR beta CDR3 regions. RT-PCR in the first round used HTBI primers; a second-round multiplex PCR followed. TCRdb passed the multiplex PCR reads through MiXCR, listing each CDR3 protein once. This sample carries hundreds of thousands of distinct CDR3 sequences, about 41% of them seen once, and the ten largest clones take over 2.5%. Ophthalmopathy cases showed moderate-to-severe activity, scoring CAS ≥3 and NOSPECS ≥4, with duration under 3 months. This clonotype has just a few counts. The antigen is undetermined.

The chain is built from TRBV25-1 and TRBJ2-5; perhaps D is TRBD1 or TRBD2 (5 bases each). The specimen sequenced was peripheral blood. The sequence was collected from an adult man with Graves' ophthalmopathy. The CDR3 region is CASSGRDLEETQYF. The CDR3 bases are TGTGCCAGCAGTGGCCGGGACCTAGAAGAGACCCAGTACTTC.